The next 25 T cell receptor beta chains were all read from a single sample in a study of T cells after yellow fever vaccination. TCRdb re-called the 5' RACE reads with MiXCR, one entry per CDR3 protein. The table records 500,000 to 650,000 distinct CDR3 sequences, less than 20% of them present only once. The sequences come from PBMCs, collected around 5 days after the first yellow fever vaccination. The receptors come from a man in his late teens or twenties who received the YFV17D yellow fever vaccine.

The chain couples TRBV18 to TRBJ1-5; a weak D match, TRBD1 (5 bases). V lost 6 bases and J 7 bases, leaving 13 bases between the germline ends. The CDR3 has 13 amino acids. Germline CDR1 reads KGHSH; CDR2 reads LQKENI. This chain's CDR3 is CASSLDSFQPQHF. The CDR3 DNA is TGTGCCAGCTCCCTCGACAGTTTCCAGCCCCAGCATTTT. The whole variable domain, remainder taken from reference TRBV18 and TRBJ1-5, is NAGVMQNPRHLVRRRGQEARLRCSPMKGHSHVYWYRQLPEEGLKFMVYLQKENIIDESGMPKERFSAEFPKEGPSILRIQQVVRGDSAAYFCASSLDSFQPQHFGDGTRLSIL.

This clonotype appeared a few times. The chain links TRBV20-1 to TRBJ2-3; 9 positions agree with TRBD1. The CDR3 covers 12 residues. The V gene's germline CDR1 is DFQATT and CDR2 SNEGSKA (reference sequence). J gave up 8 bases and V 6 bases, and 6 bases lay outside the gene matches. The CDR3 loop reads CSARQGEATQYF. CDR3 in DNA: TGCAGTGCAAGACAGGGGGAAGCTACGCAGTATTTT.

This CDR3 is CASSRRYNTEAFF. In DNA, the CDR3 is TGTGCCAGCAGCAGAAGATACAACACTGAAGCTTTCTTT. V is TRBV7-9 and J is TRBJ1-1; D gene uncertain. V was clipped by 5 bases and J by 2 bases, with 9 bases between them. Germline V lookup: CDR1 SEHNR, CDR2 FQNEAQ (reference sequence). This CDR3 comprises 13 residues.

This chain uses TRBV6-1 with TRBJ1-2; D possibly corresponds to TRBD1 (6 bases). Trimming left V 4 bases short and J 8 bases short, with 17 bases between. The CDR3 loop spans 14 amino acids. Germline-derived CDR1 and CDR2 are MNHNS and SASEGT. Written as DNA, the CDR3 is TGTGCCAGCAGTGTGGCACGGGGGGCAGACGGCTACACCTTC. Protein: CASSVARGADGYTF.

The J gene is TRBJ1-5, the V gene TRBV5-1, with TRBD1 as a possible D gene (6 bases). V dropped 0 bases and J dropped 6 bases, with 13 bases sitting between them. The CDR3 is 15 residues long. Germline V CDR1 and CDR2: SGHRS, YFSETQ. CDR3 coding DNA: TGCGCCAGCAGCTTGGACTGGGGGCGAGGTCAGCCCCAGCATTTT. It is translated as CASSLDWGRGQPQHF.

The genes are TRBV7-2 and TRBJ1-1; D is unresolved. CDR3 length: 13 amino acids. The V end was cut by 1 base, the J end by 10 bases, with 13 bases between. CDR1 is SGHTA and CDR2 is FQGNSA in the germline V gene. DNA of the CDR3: TGTGCCAGCAGCTTAGTGTCAGCTTCTGGAGCTTTCTTT. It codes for CASSLVSASGAFF.

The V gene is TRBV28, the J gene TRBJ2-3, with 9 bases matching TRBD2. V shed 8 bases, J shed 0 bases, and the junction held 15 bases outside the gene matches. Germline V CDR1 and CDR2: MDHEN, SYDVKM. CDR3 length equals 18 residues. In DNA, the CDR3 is TGTGCCAGCCCCCCAACGCTAGCGGGGAGGAGAAGCACAGATACGCAGTATTTT. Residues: CASPPTLAGRRSTDTQYF. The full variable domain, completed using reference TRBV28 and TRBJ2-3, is DVKVTQSSRYLVKRTGEKVFLECVQDMDHENMFWYRQDPGLGLRLIYFSYDVKMKEKGDIPEGYSVSREKKERFSLILESASTNQTSMYLCASPPTLAGRRSTDTQYFGPGTRLTVL.

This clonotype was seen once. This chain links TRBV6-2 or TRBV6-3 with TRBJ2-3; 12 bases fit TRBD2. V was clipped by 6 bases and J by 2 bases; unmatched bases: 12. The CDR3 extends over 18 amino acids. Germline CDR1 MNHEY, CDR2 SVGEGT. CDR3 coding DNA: TGTGCCAGCAGCTCCCCACGCCTAGCGGGGGGGTACACAGATACGCAGTATTTT. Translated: CASSSPRLAGGYTDTQYF.

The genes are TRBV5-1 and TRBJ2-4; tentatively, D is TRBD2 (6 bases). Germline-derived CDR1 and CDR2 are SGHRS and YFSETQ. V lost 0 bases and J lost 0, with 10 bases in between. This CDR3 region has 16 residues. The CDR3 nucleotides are TGCGCCAGCAGCTTGGAGGGGCGGGGAGCCAAAAACATTCAGTACTTC. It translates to CASSLEGRGAKNIQYF.

CDR3 sequence (DNA): TGTGCCAGCAGCTTTGACAGGGGGCCCTACAATGAGCAGTTCTTC. It yields the protein CASSFDRGPYNEQFF. This chain links TRBV7-2 with TRBJ2-1; 10 bases agree with TRBD1. Per the germline V gene, CDR1 is SGHTA and CDR2 is FQGNSA. The CDR3 runs 15 residues. The ends lost 3 bases at V and 2 bases at J; junction bases unmatched: 1.

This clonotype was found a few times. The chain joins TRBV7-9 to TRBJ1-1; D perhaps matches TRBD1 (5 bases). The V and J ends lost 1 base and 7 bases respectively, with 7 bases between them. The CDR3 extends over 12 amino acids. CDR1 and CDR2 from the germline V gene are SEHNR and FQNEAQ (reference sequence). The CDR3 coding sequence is TGTGCCAGCAGCTTAGACCAGGGTGAAGCTTTCTTT. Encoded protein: CASSLDQGEAFF.

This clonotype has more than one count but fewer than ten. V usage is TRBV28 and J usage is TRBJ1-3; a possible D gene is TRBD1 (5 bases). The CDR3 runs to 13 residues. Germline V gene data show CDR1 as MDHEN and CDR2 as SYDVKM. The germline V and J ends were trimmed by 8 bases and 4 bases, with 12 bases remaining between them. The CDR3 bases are TGTGCCAGCCGATGGGGGGGAGGAAACACCATATATTTT. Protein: CASRWGGGNTIYF.

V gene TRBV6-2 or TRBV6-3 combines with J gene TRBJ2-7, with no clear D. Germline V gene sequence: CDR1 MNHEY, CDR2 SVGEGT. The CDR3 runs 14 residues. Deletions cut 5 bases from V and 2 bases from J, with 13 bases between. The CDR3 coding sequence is TGTGCCAGCAGTCCGTCGGACGGTGCCTACGAGCAGTACTTC. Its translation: CASSPSDGAYEQYF.

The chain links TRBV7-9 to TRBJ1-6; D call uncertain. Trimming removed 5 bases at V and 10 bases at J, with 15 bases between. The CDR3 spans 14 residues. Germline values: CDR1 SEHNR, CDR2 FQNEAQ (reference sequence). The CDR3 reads CASSPASGGSPLHF. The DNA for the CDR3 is TGTGCCAGCAGCCCCGCTTCCGGTGGATCACCCCTCCACTTT.

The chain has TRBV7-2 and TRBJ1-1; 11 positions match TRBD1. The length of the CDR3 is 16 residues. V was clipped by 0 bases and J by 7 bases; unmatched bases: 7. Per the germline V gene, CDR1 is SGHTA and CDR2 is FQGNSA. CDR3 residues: CASSLAPWTGGYEAFF. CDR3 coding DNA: TGTGCCAGCAGCTTAGCGCCGTGGACAGGGGGCTATGAAGCTTTCTTT.

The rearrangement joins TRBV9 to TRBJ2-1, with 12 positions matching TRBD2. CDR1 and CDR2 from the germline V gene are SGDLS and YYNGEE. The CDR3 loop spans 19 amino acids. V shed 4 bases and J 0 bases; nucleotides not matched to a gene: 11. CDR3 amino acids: CASSIRLAGAESSYNEQFF. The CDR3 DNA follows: TGTGCCAGCAGCATAAGACTAGCGGGGGCAGAAAGCTCCTACAATGAGCAGTTCTTC. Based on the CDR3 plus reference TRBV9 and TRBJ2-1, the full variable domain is DSGVTQTPKHLITATGQRVTLRCSPRSGDLSVYWYQQSLDQGLQFLIQYYNGEERAKGNILERFSAQQFPDLHSELNLSSLELGDSALYFCASSIRLAGAESSYNEQFFGPGTRLTVL.

The CDR3 nucleotides read TGTGCCAGCAGTTACTCCCAGGGGCGAACTAACTATGGCTACACCTTC. It codes for CASSYSQGRTNYGYTF. The rearrangement uses TRBV6-5 and TRBJ1-2, with a tentative D call TRBD1 (6 bases). The CDR3 contains 16 residues. CDR1 and CDR2 from the germline V gene are MNHEY and SVGAGI. V was pared by 0 bases and J by 0 bases, with 11 bases between.

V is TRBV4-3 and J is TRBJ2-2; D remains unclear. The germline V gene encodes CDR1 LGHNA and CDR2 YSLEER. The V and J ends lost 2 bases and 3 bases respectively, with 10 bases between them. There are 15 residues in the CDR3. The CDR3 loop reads CASSQSPGDTGELFF. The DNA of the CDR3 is TGCGCCAGCAGCCAAAGTCCAGGAGACACCGGGGAGCTGTTTTTT.

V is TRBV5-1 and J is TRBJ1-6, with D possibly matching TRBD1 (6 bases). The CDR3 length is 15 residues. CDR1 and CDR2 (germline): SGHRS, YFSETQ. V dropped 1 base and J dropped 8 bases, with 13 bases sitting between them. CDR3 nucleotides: TGCGCCAGCAGCTTGTCGCAGGGGTTGGATTCACCCCTCCACTTT. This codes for CASSLSQGLDSPLHF. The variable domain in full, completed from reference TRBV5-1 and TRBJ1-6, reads KAGVTQTPRYLIKTRGQQVTLSCSPISGHRSVSWYQQTPGQGLQFLFEYFSETQRNKGNFPGRFSGRQFSNSRSEMNVSTLELGDSALYLCASSLSQGLDSPLHFGNGTRLTVT.

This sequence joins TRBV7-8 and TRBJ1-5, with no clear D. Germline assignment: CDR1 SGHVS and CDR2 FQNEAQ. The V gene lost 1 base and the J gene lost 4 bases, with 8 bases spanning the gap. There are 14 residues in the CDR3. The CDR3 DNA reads TGTGCCAGCAGCTTAGAACAGAGAAATCAGCCCCAGCATTTT. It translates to CASSLEQRNQPQHF.

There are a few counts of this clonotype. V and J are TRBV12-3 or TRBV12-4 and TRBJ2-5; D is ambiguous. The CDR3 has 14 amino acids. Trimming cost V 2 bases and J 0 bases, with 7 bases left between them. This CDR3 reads CASSLRRHQETQYF. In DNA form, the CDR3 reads TGTGCCAGCAGTTTAAGACGGCACCAAGAGACCCAGTACTTC.

The CDR3 region has the DNA TGTGCCAGCAGTTCCTGGGGGTTCCTCGAGACCCAGTACTTC. Translation gives CASSSWGFLETQYF. The chain has TRBV6-2 or TRBV6-3 and TRBJ2-5; D assignment may be TRBD1 or TRBD2 (5 bases each). Deletions cut 4 bases from V and 5 bases from J, with 14 bases between. In germline, CDR1 is MNHEY, CDR2 SVGEGT. The CDR3 consists of 14 residues.

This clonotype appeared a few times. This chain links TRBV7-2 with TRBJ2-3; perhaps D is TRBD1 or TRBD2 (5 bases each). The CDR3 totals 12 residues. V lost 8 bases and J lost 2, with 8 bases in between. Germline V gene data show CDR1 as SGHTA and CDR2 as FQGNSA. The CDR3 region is CASGGPTDTQYF. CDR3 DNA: TGTGCCAGCGGGGGACCCACAGATACGCAGTATTTT.

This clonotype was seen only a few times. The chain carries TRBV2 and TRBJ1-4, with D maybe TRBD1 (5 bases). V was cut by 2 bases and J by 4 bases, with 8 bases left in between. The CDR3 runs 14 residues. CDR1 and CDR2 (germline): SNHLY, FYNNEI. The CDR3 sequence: CASSERGYNEKLFF. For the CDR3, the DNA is TGTGCCAGCAGTGAAAGGGGATATAATGAAAAACTGTTTTTT.

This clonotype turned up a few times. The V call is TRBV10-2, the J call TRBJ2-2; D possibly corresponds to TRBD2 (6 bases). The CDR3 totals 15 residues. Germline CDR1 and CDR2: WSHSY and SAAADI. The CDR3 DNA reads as TGCGTGACACTCGCAGGCGGGGTCGGGACCGGGGAGCTGTTTTTT. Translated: CVTLAGGVGTGELFF.